This TCR beta chain was sequenced during a study of T-cell reconstitution after alpha-beta-depleted transplantation in children listed by TCRdb under 2016. Some background on the complete study: Using TCR repertoire profiling, the study quantitatively followed how T-cell immune reconstitution unfolded in children after TCRalphabeta/CD19-depleted allogeneic hematopoietic cell transplantation.

The library was obtained by PCR. The instrument given in TCRdb is Illumina HiSeq 2500. Molecular barcoding was employed in the preparation of TCR libraries, with unique molecular identifiers being used to normalize TCRbeta repertoire quantification. TCRdb trimmed public reads at Q25 via fastp, called clones via MiXCR and kept in-frame beta chains. Each entry is one CDR3 protein sequence, shown with its most common DNA and genes. For this sample the table gives around 680,000 distinct CDR3 sequences, of which around a sixth were detected only once. The ten largest clones represent 1.1% of the sample. A word on this clonotype: The antigen this receptor binds is unknown. Base qualities are missing; no much larger clone stands one base away.

Cut back by 2 bases and 3 bases, the V and J ends lie 11 bases apart. From the cysteine through the phenylalanine, the CDR3 covers 15 amino acids. CDR3 DNA only is kept here, 45 bases in frame from base 1. CDR1 is given as MNHEY and CDR2 as SMNVEV, both from the germline V gene (reference sequence). Sequencing used PBMCs from the stem cell graft donor, obtained from the stem cell graft. Recombination joined TRBV27 with TRBJ1-5; no D gene call is confident. The sequence was obtained from a human donor who donated a stem cell graft to a child with acute myeloid leukemia. The DNA reads TGTGCCAGCAGTTTAATCTTCCGCTACAATCAGCCCCAGCATTTT. The encoded protein is CASSLIFRYNQPQHF.